This T cell receptor (beta chain) is drawn from a study of blood T cell repertoires in COVID-19. Libraries were prepared by immunoSEQ multiplex PCR; TCRdb keeps only in-frame clonotypes and omits some of them. The sample holds 200,000 to 250,000 clones, over 65% seen once. Trimming at V came to 8 bases and at J to 5 bases, leaving 10 bases not matched to a gene. CDR3 length equals 15 residues. Germline V gene data show CDR1 as MRHNA and CDR2 as SNTAGT. The rearrangement uses TRBV6-4 and TRBJ2-2; 8 bases are a match to TRBD1. This sequence was found in a woman in her sixties or seventies who had recovered from COVID-19. The source material was PBMCs or T cells enriched from blood (not recorded which). CDR3 sequence reads: CASVDRGGRTGELFF. The DNA of the CDR3 is TGTGCCAGCGTAGACAGGGGAGGAAGAACCGGGGAGCTGTTTTTT.